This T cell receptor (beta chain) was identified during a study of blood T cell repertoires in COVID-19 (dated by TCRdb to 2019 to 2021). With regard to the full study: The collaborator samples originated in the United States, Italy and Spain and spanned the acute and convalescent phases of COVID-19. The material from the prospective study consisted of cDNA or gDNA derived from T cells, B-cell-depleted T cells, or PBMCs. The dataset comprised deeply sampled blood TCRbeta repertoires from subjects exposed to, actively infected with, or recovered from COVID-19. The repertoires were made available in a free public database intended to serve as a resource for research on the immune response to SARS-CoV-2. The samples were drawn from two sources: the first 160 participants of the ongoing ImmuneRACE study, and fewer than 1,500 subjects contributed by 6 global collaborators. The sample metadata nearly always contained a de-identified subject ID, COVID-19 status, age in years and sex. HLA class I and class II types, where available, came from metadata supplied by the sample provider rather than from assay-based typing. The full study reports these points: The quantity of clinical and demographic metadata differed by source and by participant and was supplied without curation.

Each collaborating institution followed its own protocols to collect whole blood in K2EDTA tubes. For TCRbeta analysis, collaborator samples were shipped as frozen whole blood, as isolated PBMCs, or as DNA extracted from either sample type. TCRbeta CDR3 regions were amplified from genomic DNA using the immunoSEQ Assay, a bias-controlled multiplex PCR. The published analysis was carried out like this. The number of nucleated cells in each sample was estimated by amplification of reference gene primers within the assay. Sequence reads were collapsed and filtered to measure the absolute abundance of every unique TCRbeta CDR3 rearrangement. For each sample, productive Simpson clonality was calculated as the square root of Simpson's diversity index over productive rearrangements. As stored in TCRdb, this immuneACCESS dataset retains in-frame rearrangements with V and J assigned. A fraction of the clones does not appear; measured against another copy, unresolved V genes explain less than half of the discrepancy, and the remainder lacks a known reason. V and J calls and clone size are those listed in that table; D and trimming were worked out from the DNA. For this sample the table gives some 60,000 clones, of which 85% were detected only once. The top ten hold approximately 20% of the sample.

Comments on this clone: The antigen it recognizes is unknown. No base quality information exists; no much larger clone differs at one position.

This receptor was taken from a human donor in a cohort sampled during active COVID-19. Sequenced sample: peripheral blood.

The CDR3 is CASSLRDRESDTQYF. In nucleotides, the sequence is TGTGCCAGCAGCTTGCGGGACAGGGAGTCAGATACGCAGTATTTT. The rearrangement joined TRBV5-5 to TRBJ2-3, with TRBD1 matching 9 junction bases. The CDR3 spans 15 residues, from the cysteine through the phenylalanine. CDR3 DNA is the only sequence kept; it has 45 bases, read in frame from the first base. The CDR1 and CDR2 encoded by the germline V gene (reference sequence) are SGHKS and YYEKEE. The germline V and J ends show losses of 1 base and 4 bases respectively, and no gene match explains 4 bases of the junction.